These 8 T cell receptor beta chains originate from one sample sequenced in a study of CD8+ T cells in alopecia areata. The treatment here: oral pan-JAK inhibitor, 5-10 mg twice daily. Isolated RNA was reverse transcribed into cDNA used as the sequencing template. The assay was immunoSEQ multiplex PCR, and TCRdb's table has in-frame clones only and misses some. The data hold roughly 220,000 clones, with roughly two fifths observed a single time. The specimen comprised CD4+ T cells sorted from blood, sampled between weeks 30 and 35, from a patient treated with tofacitinib. Source of these receptors: a human donor with alopecia areata.

This chain connects TRBV6-5 to TRBJ1-1; D gene unclear. Germline V gene data show CDR1 as MNHEY and CDR2 as SVGAGI. The CDR3 is 14 amino acids. V lost 6 bases, J lost 1 base, and 12 bases lay in between. CDR3 residues: CASSSSEGNTEAFF. The CDR3 DNA follows: TGTGCCAGCAGCAGCTCGGAGGGGAACACTGAAGCTTTCTTT.

This clone came up a few times. The V and J genes are TRBV4-1 and TRBJ2-2; D gene uncertain. CDR1 is MGHRA and CDR2 is YSYEKL in the germline V gene. V gave up 0 bases and J gave up 6 bases, with 5 bases separating them. The CDR3 loop spans 13 amino acids. CDR3 sequence reads: CASSQDKPGELFF. CDR3 sequence (DNA): TGCGCCAGCAGCCAAGACAAGCCCGGGGAGCTGTTTTTT.

This clone was seen only a few times. The CDR3 sequence: CSVSGKNTEAFF. The DNA for the CDR3 is TGCAGCGTTTCGGGCAAGAACACTGAAGCTTTCTTT. The chain has TRBV29-1 and TRBJ1-1; D not resolved. The CDR3 totals 12 residues. Trimming pared 5 bases from V and 1 base from J, leaving 8 bases between. From germline, CDR1 is SQVTM and CDR2 ANQGSEA.

V and J are TRBV7-9 and TRBJ2-5; 12 bases are a match to TRBD2. Germline CDR1 and CDR2: SEHNR and FQNEAQ (reference sequence). The V and J ends lost 4 bases and 4 bases, in that order; junction bases with no gene match: 4. CDR3 length: 15 amino acids. In nucleotides, the CDR3 is TGTGCCAGCAGCTCACTAGCGGGAGGCGGAGAGACCCAGTACTTC. Amino acid sequence: CASSSLAGGGETQYF.

The V call is TRBV19, the J call TRBJ1-2, with a weak D call TRBD1 (5 bases). Per the germline V gene, CDR1 is LNHDA and CDR2 is SQIVND (reference sequence). The CDR3 is made up of 15 amino acids. CDR3 DNA sequence: TGTGCGACGAGAGGGGACGGCTCCCGTAACTATGGCTACACCTTC. Residues: CATRGDGSRNYGYTF.

V is TRBV11-2 and J is TRBJ2-3; perhaps TRBD2 as D (5 bases). V lost 4 bases to trimming and J lost 6 bases, with 14 bases between them. Per germline, CDR1 SGHAT and CDR2 FQNNGV. The CDR3 sequence is 14 residues long. Written as DNA, the CDR3 is TGTGCCAGCAGCTGGGCGGTTAGCGAGGATACGCAGTATTTT. Protein sequence: CASSWAVSEDTQYF.

The table lists this clone with a few counts. The junction does not match germline at one end; this may be a read error. The DNA of the CDR3 is TGTGCTAGCAGCCTGGACAGGAGAGATACGCAGTATTTT. Residues: CASSLDRRDTQYF. The V gene is TRBV7-7, the J gene TRBJ2-3, with 7 bases fitting TRBD1. CDR1 and CDR2 (germline): SSHAT, FNYEAQ (reference sequence). CDR3 length equals 13 residues. Full variable domain (rest looked up from reference TRBV7-7 and TRBJ2-3): GAGVSQSPRYKVTKRGQDVTLRCDPISSHATLYWYQQALGQGPEFLTYFNYEAQPDKSGLPSDRFSAERPEGSISTLTIQRTEQRDSAMYRCASSLDRRDTQYFGPGTRLTVL.

The table lists this clone with a few counts. The CDR3 DNA follows: TGTGCCAGCCGGATGACAGGGTCGGATCAGCCCCAGCATTTT. Its translation: CASRMTGSDQPQHF. This sequence joins TRBV25-1 and TRBJ1-5; TRBD1 agrees at 7 bases. The germline V gene encodes CDR1 MGHDK and CDR2 SYGVNS. V shed 8 bases and J 5 bases; nucleotides not matched to a gene: 9. The CDR3 consists of 14 residues.